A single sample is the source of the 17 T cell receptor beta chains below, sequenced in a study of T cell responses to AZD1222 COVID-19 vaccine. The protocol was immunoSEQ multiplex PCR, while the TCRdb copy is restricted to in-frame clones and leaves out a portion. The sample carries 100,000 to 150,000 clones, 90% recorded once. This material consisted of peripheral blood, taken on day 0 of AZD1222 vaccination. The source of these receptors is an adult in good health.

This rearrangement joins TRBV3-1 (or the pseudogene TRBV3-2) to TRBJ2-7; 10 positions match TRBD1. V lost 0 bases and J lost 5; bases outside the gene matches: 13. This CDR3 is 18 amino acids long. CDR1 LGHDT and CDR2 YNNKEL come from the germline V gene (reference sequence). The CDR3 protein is CASSQEGGTGVWANEQYF. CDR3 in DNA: TGTGCCAGCAGCCAAGAAGGGGGGACAGGGGTATGGGCAAACGAGCAGTACTTC.

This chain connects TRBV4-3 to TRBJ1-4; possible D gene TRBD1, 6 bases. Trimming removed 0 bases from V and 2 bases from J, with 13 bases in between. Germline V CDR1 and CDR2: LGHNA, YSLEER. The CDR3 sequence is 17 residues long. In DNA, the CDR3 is TGCGCCAGCAGCCAAGAAACAGGGAGGTATACTAATGAAAAACTGTTTTTT. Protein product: CASSQETGRYTNEKLFF.

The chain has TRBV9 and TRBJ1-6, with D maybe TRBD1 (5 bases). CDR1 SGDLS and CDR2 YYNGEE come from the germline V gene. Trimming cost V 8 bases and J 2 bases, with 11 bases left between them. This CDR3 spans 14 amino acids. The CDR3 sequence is CASGGYTYNSPLHF. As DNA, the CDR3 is TGTGCCAGTGGGGGTTATACCTATAATTCACCCCTCCACTTT.

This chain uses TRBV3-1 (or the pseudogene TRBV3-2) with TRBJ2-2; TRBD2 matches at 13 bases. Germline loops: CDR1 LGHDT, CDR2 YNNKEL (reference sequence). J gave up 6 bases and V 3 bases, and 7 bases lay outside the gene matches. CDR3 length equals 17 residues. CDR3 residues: CASSQKLAGGQSGELFF. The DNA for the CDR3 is TGTGCCAGCAGCCAGAAACTAGCGGGGGGGCAATCCGGGGAGCTGTTTTTT.

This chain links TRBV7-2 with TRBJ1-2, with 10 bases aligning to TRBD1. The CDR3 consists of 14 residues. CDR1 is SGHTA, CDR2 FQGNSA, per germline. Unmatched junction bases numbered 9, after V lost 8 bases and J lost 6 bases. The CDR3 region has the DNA TGTGCCAGCGGCGGGAGACAGGGGGCCCATGGCTACACCTTC. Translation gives CASGGRQGAHGYTF.

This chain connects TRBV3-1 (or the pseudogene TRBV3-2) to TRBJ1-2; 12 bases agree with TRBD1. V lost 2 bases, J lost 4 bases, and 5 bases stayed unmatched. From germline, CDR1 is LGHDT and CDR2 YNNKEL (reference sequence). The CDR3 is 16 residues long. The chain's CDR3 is CASSQPGTGGIYGYTF. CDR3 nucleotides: TGTGCCAGCAGCCAACCGGGGACAGGGGGCATCTATGGCTACACCTTC.

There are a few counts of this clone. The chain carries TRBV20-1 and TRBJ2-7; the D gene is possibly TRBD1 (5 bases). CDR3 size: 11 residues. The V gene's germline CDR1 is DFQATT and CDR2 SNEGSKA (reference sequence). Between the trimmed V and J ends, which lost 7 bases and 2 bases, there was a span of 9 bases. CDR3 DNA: TGCAGTGAGGGGAATGCCTACGAGCAGTACTTC. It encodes CSEGNAYEQYF.

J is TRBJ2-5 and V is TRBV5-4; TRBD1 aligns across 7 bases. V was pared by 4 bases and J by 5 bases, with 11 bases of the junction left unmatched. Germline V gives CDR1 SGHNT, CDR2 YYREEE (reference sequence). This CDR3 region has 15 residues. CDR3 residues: CASSLTRGFGETQYF. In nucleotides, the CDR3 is TGTGCCAGCAGCCTTACCAGGGGGTTCGGGGAGACCCAGTACTTC.

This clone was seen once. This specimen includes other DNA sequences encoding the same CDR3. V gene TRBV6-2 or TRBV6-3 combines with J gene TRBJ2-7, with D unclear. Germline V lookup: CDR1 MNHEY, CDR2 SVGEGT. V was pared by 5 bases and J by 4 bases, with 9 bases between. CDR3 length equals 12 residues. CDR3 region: CASSPLGYEQYF. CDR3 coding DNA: TGTGCCAGCAGTCCGCTGGGATACGAGCAGTACTTC.

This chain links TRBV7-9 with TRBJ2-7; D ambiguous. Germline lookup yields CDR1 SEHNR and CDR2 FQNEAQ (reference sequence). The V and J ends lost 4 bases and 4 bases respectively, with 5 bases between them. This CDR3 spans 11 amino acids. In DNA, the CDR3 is TGTGCCAGCAGCTCGATTTACGAGCAGTACTTC. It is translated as CASSSIYEQYF.

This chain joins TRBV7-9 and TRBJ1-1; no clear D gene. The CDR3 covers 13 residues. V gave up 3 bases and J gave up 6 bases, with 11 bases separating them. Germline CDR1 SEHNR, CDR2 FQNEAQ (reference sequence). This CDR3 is CASSFQTKSEAFF. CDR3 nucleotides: TGTGCCAGCAGCTTCCAGACGAAATCTGAAGCTTTCTTT.

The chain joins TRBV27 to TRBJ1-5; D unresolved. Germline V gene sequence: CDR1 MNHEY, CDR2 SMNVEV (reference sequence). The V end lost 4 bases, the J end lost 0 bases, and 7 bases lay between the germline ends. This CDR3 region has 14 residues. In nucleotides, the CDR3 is TGTGCCAGCAGTTACAGAGATAGCAATCAGCCCCAGCATTTT. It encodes CASSYRDSNQPQHF.

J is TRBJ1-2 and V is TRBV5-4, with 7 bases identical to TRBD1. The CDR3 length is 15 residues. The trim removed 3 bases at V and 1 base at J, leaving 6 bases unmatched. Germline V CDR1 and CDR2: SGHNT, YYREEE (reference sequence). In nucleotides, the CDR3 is TGTGCCAGCAGCTCCCGGGACAGAGATAACTATGGCTACACCTTC. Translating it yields CASSSRDRDNYGYTF.

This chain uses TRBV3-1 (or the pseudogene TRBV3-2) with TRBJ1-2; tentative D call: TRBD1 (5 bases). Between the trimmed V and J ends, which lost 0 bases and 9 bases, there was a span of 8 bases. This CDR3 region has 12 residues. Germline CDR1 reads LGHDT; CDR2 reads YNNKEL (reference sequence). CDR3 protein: CASSQDPGSYTF. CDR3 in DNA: TGTGCCAGCAGCCAAGATCCAGGGAGCTACACCTTC.

CDR3 sequence (DNA): TGTGCCAGCAGTTACGGAGGAAGCAATGAGCAGTTCTTC. This sequence encodes CASSYGGSNEQFF. The chain carries TRBV6-6 and TRBJ2-1; D is perhaps TRBD2 (5 bases). The CDR3 covers 13 residues. V was cut by 2 bases and J by 6 bases, with 8 bases left in between. In germline, CDR1 is MNHNY, CDR2 SVGAGI (reference sequence).

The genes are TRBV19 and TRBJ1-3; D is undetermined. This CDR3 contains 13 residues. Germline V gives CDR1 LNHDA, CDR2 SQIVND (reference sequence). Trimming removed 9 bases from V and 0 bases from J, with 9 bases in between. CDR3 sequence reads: CASTQDSGNTIYF. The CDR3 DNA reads TGTGCCAGCACGCAGGACTCTGGAAACACCATATATTTT.

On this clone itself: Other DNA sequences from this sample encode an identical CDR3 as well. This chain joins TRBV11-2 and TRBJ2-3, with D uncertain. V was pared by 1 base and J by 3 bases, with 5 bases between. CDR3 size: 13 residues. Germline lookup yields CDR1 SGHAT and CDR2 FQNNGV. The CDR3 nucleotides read TGTGCCAGCAGCTTAGCGGGTACAGATACGCAGTATTTT. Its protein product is CASSLAGTDTQYF. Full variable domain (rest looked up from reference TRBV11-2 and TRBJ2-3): EAGVAQSPRYKIIEKRQSVAFWCNPISGHATLYWYQQILGQGPKLLIQFQNNGVVDDSQLPKDRFSAERLKGVDSTLKIQPAKLEDSAVYLCASSLAGTDTQYFGPGTRLTVL.